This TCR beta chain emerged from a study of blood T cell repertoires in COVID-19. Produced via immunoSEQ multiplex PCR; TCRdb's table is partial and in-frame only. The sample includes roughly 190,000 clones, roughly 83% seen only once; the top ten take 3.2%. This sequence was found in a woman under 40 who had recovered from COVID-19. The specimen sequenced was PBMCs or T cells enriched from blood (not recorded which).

The CDR3 is CASSWGQGARTEAFF. The CDR3 DNA sequence: TGTGCCAGCAGCTGGGGACAGGGGGCACGGACTGAAGCTTTCTTT. This chain links TRBV3-1 (or the pseudogene TRBV3-2) with TRBJ1-1; 12 bases map to TRBD1. Germline loops: CDR1 LGHDT, CDR2 YNNKEL (reference sequence). The CDR3 consists of 15 residues. Unmatched junction bases numbered 6, after V lost 5 bases and J lost 5 bases.